The text below deals with one TCR beta chain. The antigen remains undetermined. Profiling relied on immunoSEQ multiplex PCR, and the TCRdb table lists in-frame clones only, not all of them. Of about 2.4 million clones listed, about 92% are singletons. These data belong to a study of shared clonotypes between healthy human individuals. CD4+ cells yielded CD45RA+ naive and CD45RA-negative memory subsets. This CDR3 region has 13 residues. V lost 6 bases, J lost 2 bases, and 8 bases lay in between. Per germline, CDR1 SGDLS and CDR2 YYNGEE. Study findings and constraints: Sequencing of the sorted subsets was shown by rarefaction to be incomplete despite large depth. There were few donors, and this limited the genetic and exposure-history diversity represented. Roughly 5% of naive CD4 clonotypes were shared across a handful of donors.

The receptor was derived from a man younger than 35 in good health. The sequencing input was naive CD4+ T cells sorted from blood. Subset here: CD45RA+ positively selected. This sequence joins TRBV9 and TRBJ2-2, with a possible D match to TRBD2 (6 bases). CDR3 DNA: TGTGCCAGCATGGGAGGTAACACCGGGGAGCTGTTTTTT. Protein product: CASMGGNTGELFF.